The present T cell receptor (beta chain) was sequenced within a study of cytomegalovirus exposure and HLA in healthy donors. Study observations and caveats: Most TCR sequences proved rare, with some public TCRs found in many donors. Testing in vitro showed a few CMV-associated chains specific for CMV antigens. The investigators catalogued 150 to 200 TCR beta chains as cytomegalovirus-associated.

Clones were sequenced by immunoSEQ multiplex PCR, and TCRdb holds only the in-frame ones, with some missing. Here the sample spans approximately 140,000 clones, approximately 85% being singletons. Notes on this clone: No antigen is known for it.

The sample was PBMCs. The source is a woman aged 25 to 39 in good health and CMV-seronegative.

CDR3 sequence: CASSLPKRGGYNEQFF. The CDR3 nucleotides read TGTGCCAGCAGCCTACCCAAGCGGGGGGGCTACAATGAGCAGTTCTTC. The genes are TRBV7-2 and TRBJ2-1; the match to TRBD2 covers 10 bases. J lost 3 bases, V lost 5 bases, and 7 bases had no gene match. Germline V CDR1 and CDR2: SGHTA, FQGNSA. This CDR3 region has 16 residues.